This T cell receptor beta chain was recorded in a study of Graves' ophthalmopathy and Graves' hyperthyroidism. This clonotype was observed at least ten times. Amplification from RNA transcripts yielded the TCR beta CDR3 regions. Second-round multiplex PCR followed a first-round RT-PCR using HTBI primers. TCRdb independently ran MiXCR on the multiplex PCR reads; one entry per CDR3 protein. The profile shows roughly 1.1 million distinct CDR3 sequences, around a third of them singletons. The junction had 12 bases not matched to a gene; V was cut back by 0 bases and J by 6 bases. The CDR3 is 16 residues long. CDR1 is SGDLS and CDR2 is YYNGEE in the germline V gene.

V usage is TRBV9 and J usage is TRBJ2-7; TRBD1 agrees at 7 bases. This clonotype was obtained from an adult man with Graves' hyperthyroidism. The sample taken for sequencing was peripheral blood or thyroid tissue (not recorded which). Here the CDR3 DNA reads TGTGCCAGCAGCGTAGTCGGGACAGCACTTCGCGGCGAGCAGTACTTC. This translates into CASSVVGTALRGEQYF.